This T cell receptor (beta chain) is drawn from a study of cytomegalovirus exposure and HLA in healthy donors. Study outcomes and limitations: Later analysis associated a missense DCLRE1C variant with TCR beta V- and J-gene trimming. TCR beta sequences reportedly predicted most subjects' HLA-A and HLA-B alleles accurately. Later findings reportedly placed an Asian-associated ancestry cluster below the approximately 700-donor mean for N-insertions. In a later analysis, around 18,000 TCR beta sequences were associated with HLA alleles at 0.05 false discovery rate.

With respect to this clone: Antigen: not known.

PCR primers comprised 60 Vbeta and 13 Jbeta primers. TCRdb's table, derived via immunoSEQ multiplex PCR, lists solely in-frame clones and lacks some. This sample's table reports about 120,000 clones. V lost 0 bases to trimming and J lost 14 bases, with 21 bases between them. The germline V gene has CDR1 SGHRS and CDR2 YFSETQ. The length of the CDR3 is 16 residues. The TCR comes from a young man in good health and CMV-seronegative. Material: PBMCs. The J gene is TRBJ1-6, the V gene TRBV5-1; D is undetermined. The CDR3 nucleotides are TGCGCCAGCAGCTTGGCGGGTCTCCAAGCTTCCATCTCCCTCCACTTT. The encoded protein is CASSLAGLQASISLHF.